This T cell receptor (beta chain) was identified in a study of neurological immune-mediated disorders. General study points: The most TCR clonal expansion was seen in HTLV-1-associated myelopathy, and the least was seen in multiple sclerosis, which fell below healthy controls.

This CDR3 spans 15 amino acids. Germline V gene sequence: CDR1 SGHRS, CDR2 YFSETQ. Trimming left V 1 base short and J 4 bases short, with 11 bases between. Stored at -80 C, 2 million PBMCs were the source of the unsorted libraries. TCRdb used MiXCR to reprocess the 5' RACE reads, holding one entry per CDR3 protein. The repertoire holds 55,000 to 65,000 distinct CDR3 sequences, around 3.5% seen once, with about 3% in the top ten. This clonotype was observed at least ten times. Its antigen is unknown. Sequencing was performed on PBMCs. This chain uses TRBV5-1 with TRBJ1-4, with D uncertain. This clonotype originated in a woman under 40 with multiple sclerosis. The CDR3 region is CASSLMSGHNEKLFF. CDR3 coding DNA: TGCGCCAGCAGCTTGATGTCGGGCCATAATGAAAAACTGTTTTTT. Together with reference TRBV5-1 and TRBJ1-4, the CDR3 gives the full variable domain: KAGVTQTPRYLIKTRGQQVTLSCSPISGHRSVSWYQQTPGQGLQFLFEYFSETQRNKGNFPGRFSGRQFSNSRSEMNVSTLELGDSALYLCASSLMSGHNEKLFFGSGTQLSVL.